Below, 22 T cell receptor beta chains from the same sample are listed, as sequenced in a study of high-grade serous ovarian cancer treatment subgroups. The tumor samples were collected prior to definitive surgery or chemotherapy. Assay used: immunoSEQ multiplex PCR; TCRdb lists only in-frame clones, some missing. The table includes approximately 6,600 clones, 60% to 85% detected once. Material: tumor tissue. Receptors were obtained from a human donor with high-grade serous ovarian cancer.

The genes are TRBV15 and TRBJ1-5; D unclear. With 6 bases removed from V and 0 bases from J, the gap between germline ends came to 12 bases. Germline CDR1 LNHNV, CDR2 YYDKDF (reference sequence). There are 15 residues in the CDR3. The CDR3 sequence: CATRTQQDSNQPQHF. The CDR3 coding sequence is TGTGCCACCAGGACCCAGCAAGATAGCAATCAGCCCCAGCATTTT.

The rearrangement joins TRBV4-3 to TRBJ2-5; D may be TRBD2 (5 bases). The closer fit of TRBJ2-7 to the DNA end suggests the J call may be wrong. CDR1 and CDR2 (germline): LGHNA, YSLEER. This CDR3 has 16 residues. This CDR3 is CASSQDLGGRGHEQYF. Written as DNA, the CDR3 is TGCGCCAGCAGCCAAGATCTAGGAGGACGAGGGCACGAGCAGTACTTC.

This clone was counted a few times. The chain links TRBV4-1 to TRBJ1-1; maybe TRBD1 (5 bases). Deletions cut 0 bases from V and 3 bases from J, with 11 bases between. Per the germline V gene, CDR1 is MGHRA and CDR2 is YSYEKL. The CDR3 sequence is 15 residues long. The chain's CDR3 is CASSQDSRQHTEAFF. DNA for the CDR3: TGCGCCAGCAGCCAAGATTCCCGACAGCACACTGAAGCTTTCTTT.

The V call is TRBV6-1, the J call TRBJ2-3; TRBD2 aligns across 8 bases. V shed 4 bases, J shed 3 bases, and the junction held 9 bases outside the gene matches. This CDR3 comprises 16 residues. Germline V gives CDR1 MNHNS, CDR2 SASEGT. CDR3 sequence reads: CASSAPRAGGTDTQYF. CDR3 nucleotides: TGTGCCAGCAGTGCCCCCCGTGCGGGAGGAACAGATACGCAGTATTTT.

This clone appeared a few times. The chain carries TRBV29-1 and TRBJ2-5, with TRBD2 matching 7 bases. The CDR3 is 12 residues long. CDR1 and CDR2 (germline): SQVTM, ANQGSEA. After removal of 5 bases from V and 3 bases from J, the junction contained 3 bases not matched to a gene. The CDR3 coding sequence is TGCAGCGTTCGGGGGGTCGAAGAGACCCAGTACTTC. It yields the protein CSVRGVEETQYF.

This clone was counted between two and nine times. The chain combines TRBV5-6 with TRBJ2-4, with D tentatively TRBD2 (6 bases). The CDR3 totals 15 residues. CDR1 is SGHDT and CDR2 is YYEEEE in the germline V gene. Trimming shortened V by 5 bases and J by 0 bases, and 12 bases separated the two germline ends. The CDR3 protein is CASSSGVSAKNIQYF. In nucleotides, the CDR3 is TGTGCCAGCAGTTCGGGAGTATCAGCCAAAAACATTCAGTACTTC.

The CDR3 is CASSARGRGAYYQQYF. The DNA for the CDR3 is TGTGCCAGCAGCGCTAGGGGGCGGGGGGCCTACTATCAGCAGTACTTC. The chain couples TRBV7-2 to TRBJ2-7; D is possibly TRBD2 (8 bases). The CDR3 has 16 residues. Trimming cost V 5 bases and J 8 bases, with 25 bases left between them. Germline lookup yields CDR1 SGHTA and CDR2 FQGNSA.

This clone was detected a few times. The rearrangement links TRBV6-5 to TRBJ2-7; D uncertain. Germline V gene sequence: CDR1 MNHEY, CDR2 SVGAGI. The CDR3 sequence is 13 residues long. The V end lost 2 bases, the J end lost 1 base, and 6 bases lay between the germline ends. CDR3 coding DNA: TGTGCCAGCAGTTACCCGTCATCCTACGAGCAGTACTTC. Protein product: CASSYPSSYEQYF.

This chain links TRBV27 with TRBJ2-1, with TRBD2 matching over 12 bases. CDR1 and CDR2 (germline): MNHEY, SMNVEV (reference sequence). V gave up 3 bases and J gave up 6 bases; unmatched junction bases: 15. This CDR3 is 19 amino acids long. CDR3 amino acids: CASSFGTSGPWWRGNEQFF. The CDR3 DNA reads TGTGCCAGCAGTTTCGGGACTAGCGGGCCCTGGTGGCGAGGCAATGAGCAGTTCTTC.

The chain links TRBV30 to TRBJ1-2; 7 nucleotides agree with TRBD1. V trimming: 4 bases; J trimming: 4 bases; junction bases outside the gene matches: 9. The V gene's germline CDR1 is GTSNPN and CDR2 SVGIG (reference sequence). The CDR3 loop spans 14 amino acids. In nucleotides, the CDR3 is TGTGCCTGGAAAGCGACAGGGTCTTCCTATGGCTACACCTTC. Its protein product is CAWKATGSSYGYTF.

The chain combines TRBV30 with TRBJ2-7; TRBD2 might be the D (6 bases). Germline V gene sequence: CDR1 GTSNPN, CDR2 SVGIG (reference sequence). Trimming shortened V by 0 bases and J by 0 bases, and 9 bases separated the two germline ends. This CDR3 spans 14 amino acids. This CDR3 is CAWSVAGGSYEQYF. The CDR3 nucleotides are TGTGCCTGGAGTGTAGCGGGTGGCTCCTACGAGCAGTACTTC. The full variable domain, its missing parts supplied by reference TRBV30 and TRBJ2-7, is SQTIHQWPATLVQPVGSPLSLECTVEGTSNPNLYWYRQAAGRGLQLLFYSVGIGQISSEVPQNLSASRPQDRQFILSSKKLLLSDSGFYLCAWSVAGGSYEQYFGPGTRLTVT.

This sequence joins TRBV27 and TRBJ2-1, with 13 bases aligning to TRBD2. Trimming took 5 bases from V and 7 from J; bases not matched to a gene: 5. The CDR3 consists of 15 residues. The V gene's germline CDR1 is MNHEY and CDR2 SMNVEV (reference sequence). The CDR3 loop is CASSPGLAGANEQFF. CDR3 coding DNA: TGTGCCAGCAGTCCCGGACTAGCGGGAGCAAATGAGCAGTTCTTC.

This chain joins TRBV18 and TRBJ2-2; a weak D match, TRBD1 (5 bases). V lost 5 bases and J lost 4, with 8 bases in between. Per germline, CDR1 KGHSH and CDR2 LQKENI. The CDR3 has 13 amino acids. CDR3 nucleotide sequence: TGTGCCAGCTCAATCGACAGCACCGGGGAGCTGTTTTTT. Translated: CASSIDSTGELFF.

This clone was seen more than once but under ten times. This chain links TRBV4-3 with TRBJ2-1, with 7 bases that match TRBD2. V lost 1 base to trimming and J lost 9 bases; unmatched junction nucleotides: 3. The germline CDR1 and CDR2 sequences are LGHNA and YSLEER. The CDR3 extends over 13 amino acids. The CDR3, as DNA: TGCGCCAGCAGCCAAGGCGGGGGAGGTGAGCAGTTCTTC. Protein product: CASSQGGGGEQFF.

On this clone: A much larger clonotype is one base distant, so this may be a read error. The rearrangement links TRBV4-3 to TRBJ1-2; 8 bases match TRBD1. Germline CDR1 reads LGHNA; CDR2 reads YSLEER. This CDR3 region has 14 residues. The chain's CDR3 is CASSPDRANYGHTF. The CDR3 nucleotides are TGCGCCAGCAGCCCGGACAGGGCTAACTATGGCCACACCTTC.

This clone was counted a single time. The rearrangement uses TRBV6-6 and TRBJ1-4; D might be TRBD1 (5 bases). Germline V gene sequence: CDR1 MNHNY, CDR2 SVGAGI (reference sequence). The CDR3 is 14 residues long. The ends were cut back, 7 bases at V and 11 bases at J, with 20 bases in the middle. CDR3 in DNA: TGTGCCAGCACCCCCCGAGAGAGCGGGGGGAAACTGTTTTTT. Translating it yields CASTPRESGGKLFF.

This chain links TRBV5-2 with TRBJ1-2. TRBV5-2 is a recognized pseudogene. The length of the CDR3 is 13 residues. In DNA, the CDR3 is TGTGCCAGCAAAGTACGAAAGACCTATGGCTACACCTTC. As protein: CASKVRKTYGYTF.

This clone was observed a few times. The CDR3 bases are TGTGCCAGCAGCCGCCCCGGGACGGTTAACTATGGCTACACCTTC. This sequence encodes CASSRPGTVNYGYTF. This chain connects TRBV7-9 to TRBJ1-2; possibly TRBD1 for D (5 bases). The CDR3 consists of 15 residues. Germline V CDR1 and CDR2: SEHNR, FQNEAQ (reference sequence). Trimming took off 5 bases at V and 1 base at J, with 14 bases between the two ends.

The rearrangement uses TRBV10-3 and TRBJ2-1; D is possibly TRBD2 (5 bases). V was shortened by 10 bases and J by 6 bases, with 13 bases between the two germline ends. The CDR3 is 12 amino acids. Germline values: CDR1 ENHRY, CDR2 SYGVKD. CDR3 sequence: CANGEKGNEQFF. The CDR3 DNA reads as TGTGCCAACGGGGAGAAGGGCAATGAGCAGTTCTTC.

The J gene is TRBJ2-5, the V gene TRBV7-2; 11 nucleotides match TRBD2. V shed 5 bases, J shed 3 bases, and the junction held 11 bases outside the gene matches. Per the germline V gene, CDR1 is SGHTA and CDR2 is FQGNSA. The CDR3 has 17 residues. CDR3 sequence: CASSARPLLAGEETQYF. The CDR3 nucleotides read TGTGCCAGCAGCGCCAGACCCCTACTAGCGGGAGAAGAGACCCAGTACTTC. Combining the CDR3 with reference TRBV7-2 and TRBJ2-5 gives the whole variable domain GAGVSQSPSNKVTEKGKDVELRCDPISGHTALYWYRQSLGQGLEFLIYFQGNSAPDKSGLPSDRFSAERTGGSVSTLTIQRTQQEDSAVYLCASSARPLLAGEETQYFGPGTRLLVL.

The V gene is TRBV4-1, the J gene TRBJ1-6, with unresolved D. V dropped 8 bases and J dropped 4 bases, with 6 bases sitting between them. CDR3 length equals 12 residues. Germline lookup yields CDR1 MGHRA and CDR2 YSYEKL. The CDR3 region has the DNA TGCGCCAGCGGCAGGTATAATTCACCCCTCCACTTT. This sequence encodes CASGRYNSPLHF.

V usage is TRBV7-2 and J usage is TRBJ2-1; 8 bases are shared with TRBD2. The ends lost 2 bases at V and 15 bases at J; junction bases unmatched: 9. Germline loops: CDR1 SGHTA, CDR2 FQGNSA. CDR3 length equals 13 residues. CDR3 DNA sequence: TGTGCCAGCAGCTTACCTCAACTAGCGGTCGGGTTCTTC. The encoded protein is CASSLPQLAVGFF.